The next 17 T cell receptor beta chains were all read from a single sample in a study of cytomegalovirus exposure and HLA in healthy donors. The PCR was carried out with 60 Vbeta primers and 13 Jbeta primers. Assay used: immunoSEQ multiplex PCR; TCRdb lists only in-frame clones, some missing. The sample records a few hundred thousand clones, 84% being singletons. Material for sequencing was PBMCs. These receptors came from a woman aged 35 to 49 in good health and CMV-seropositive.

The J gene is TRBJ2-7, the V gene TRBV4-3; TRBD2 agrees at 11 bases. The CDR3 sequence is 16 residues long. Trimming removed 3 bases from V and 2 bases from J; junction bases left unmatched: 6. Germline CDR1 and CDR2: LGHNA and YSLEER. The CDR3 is CASSQFIAGGPYEQYF. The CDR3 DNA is TGCGCCAGCAGCCAGTTCATAGCGGGAGGGCCCTACGAGCAGTACTTC.

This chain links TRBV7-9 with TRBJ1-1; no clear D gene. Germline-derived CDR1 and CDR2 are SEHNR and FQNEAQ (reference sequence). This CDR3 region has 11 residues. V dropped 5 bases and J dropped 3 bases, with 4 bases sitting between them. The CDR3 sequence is CASSPDTEAFF. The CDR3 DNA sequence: TGTGCCAGCAGCCCGGACACTGAAGCTTTCTTT.

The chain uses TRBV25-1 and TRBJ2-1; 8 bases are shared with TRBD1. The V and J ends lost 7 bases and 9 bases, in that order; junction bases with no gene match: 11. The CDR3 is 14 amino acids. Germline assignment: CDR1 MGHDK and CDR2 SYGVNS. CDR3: CASISETGVVEQFF. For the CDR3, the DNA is TGTGCCAGCATCTCGGAGACAGGGGTCGTTGAGCAGTTCTTC.

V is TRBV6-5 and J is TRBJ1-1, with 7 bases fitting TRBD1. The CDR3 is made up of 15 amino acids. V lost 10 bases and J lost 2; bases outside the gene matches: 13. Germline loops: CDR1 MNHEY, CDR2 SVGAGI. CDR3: CATLRNRQGNTEAFF. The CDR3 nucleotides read TGTGCCACCCTGAGGAACCGACAGGGAAACACTGAAGCTTTCTTT.

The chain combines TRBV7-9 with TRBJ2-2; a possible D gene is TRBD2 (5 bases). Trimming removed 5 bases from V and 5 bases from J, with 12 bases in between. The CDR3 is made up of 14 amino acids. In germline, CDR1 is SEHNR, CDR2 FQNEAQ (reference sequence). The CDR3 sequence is CASSPRERTGELFF. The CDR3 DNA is TGTGCCAGCAGCCCGAGGGAGAGAACCGGGGAGCTGTTTTTT.

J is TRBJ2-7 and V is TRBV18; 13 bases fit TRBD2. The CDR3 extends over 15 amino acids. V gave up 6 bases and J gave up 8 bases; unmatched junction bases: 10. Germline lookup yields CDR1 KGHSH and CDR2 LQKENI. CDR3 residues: CASSSISGTSGKQYF. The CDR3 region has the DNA TGTGCCAGCTCGTCAATTTCCGGGACTAGCGGGAAGCAGTACTTC.

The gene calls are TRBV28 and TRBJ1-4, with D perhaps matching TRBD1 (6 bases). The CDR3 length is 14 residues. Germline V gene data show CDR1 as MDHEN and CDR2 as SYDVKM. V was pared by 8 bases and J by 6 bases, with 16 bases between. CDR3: CASSPHRVDEKLFF. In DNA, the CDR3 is TGTGCCAGCTCCCCTCACAGGGTCGATGAAAAACTGTTTTTT.

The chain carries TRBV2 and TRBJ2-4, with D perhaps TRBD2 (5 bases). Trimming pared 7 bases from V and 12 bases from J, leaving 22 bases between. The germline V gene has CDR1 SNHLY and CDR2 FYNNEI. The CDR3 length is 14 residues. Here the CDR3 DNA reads TGTGCCAGCACGCCCAATCTGCGGGTGGGCAGTCAGTACTTC. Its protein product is CASTPNLRVGSQYF.

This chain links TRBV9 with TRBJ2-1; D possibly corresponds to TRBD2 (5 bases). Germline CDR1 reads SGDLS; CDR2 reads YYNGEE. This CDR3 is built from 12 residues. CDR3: CAEDGKRNEQFF. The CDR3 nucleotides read TGTGCAGAAGACGGGAAGCGCAATGAGCAGTTCTTC.

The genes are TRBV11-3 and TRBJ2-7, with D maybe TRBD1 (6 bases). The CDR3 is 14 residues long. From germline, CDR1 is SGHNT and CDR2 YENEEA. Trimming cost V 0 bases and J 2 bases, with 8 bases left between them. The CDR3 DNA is TGTGCCAGCAGCTTAGATACAGGGACCTACGAGCAGTACTTC. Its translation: CASSLDTGTYEQYF.

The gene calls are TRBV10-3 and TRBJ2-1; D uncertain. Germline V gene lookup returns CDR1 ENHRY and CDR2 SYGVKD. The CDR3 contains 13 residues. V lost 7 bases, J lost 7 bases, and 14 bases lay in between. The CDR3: CAITPGATNEQFF. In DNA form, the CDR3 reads TGTGCCATCACACCCGGAGCAACGAATGAGCAGTTCTTC.

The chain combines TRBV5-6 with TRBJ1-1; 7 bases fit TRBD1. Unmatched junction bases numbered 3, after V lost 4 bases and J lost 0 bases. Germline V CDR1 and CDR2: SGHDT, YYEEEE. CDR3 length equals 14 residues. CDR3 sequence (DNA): TGTGCCAGCAGCAAGGGACAGTTGAACACTGAAGCTTTCTTT. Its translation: CASSKGQLNTEAFF.

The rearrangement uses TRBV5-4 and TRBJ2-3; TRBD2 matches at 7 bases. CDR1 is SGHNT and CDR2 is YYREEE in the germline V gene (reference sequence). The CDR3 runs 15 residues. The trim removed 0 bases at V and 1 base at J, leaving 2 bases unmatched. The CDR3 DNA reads TGTGCCAGCAGCTTGGGAGCGGGACGCACAGATACGCAGTATTTT. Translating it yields CASSLGAGRTDTQYF.

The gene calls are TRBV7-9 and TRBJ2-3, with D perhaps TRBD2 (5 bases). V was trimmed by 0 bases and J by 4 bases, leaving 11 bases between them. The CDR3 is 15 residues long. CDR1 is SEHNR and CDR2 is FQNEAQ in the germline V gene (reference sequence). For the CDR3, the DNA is TGTGCCAGCAGCTTAGCGGGAGTGGTGGCAGATACGCAGTATTTT. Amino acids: CASSLAGVVADTQYF. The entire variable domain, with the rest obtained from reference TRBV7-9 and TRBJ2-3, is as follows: DTGVSQNPRHKITKRGQNVTFRCDPISEHNRLYWYRQTLGQGPEFLTYFQNEAQLEKSRLLSDRFSAERPKGSFSTLEIQRTEQGDSAMYLCASSLAGVVADTQYFGPGTRLTVL.

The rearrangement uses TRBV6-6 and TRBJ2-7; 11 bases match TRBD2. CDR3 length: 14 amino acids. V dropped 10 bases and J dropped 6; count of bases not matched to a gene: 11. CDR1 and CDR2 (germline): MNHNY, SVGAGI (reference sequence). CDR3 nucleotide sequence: TGTGCCACCATCGCCCTAGCGGGAGGAACCGAGCAGTACTTC. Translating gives CATIALAGGTEQYF.

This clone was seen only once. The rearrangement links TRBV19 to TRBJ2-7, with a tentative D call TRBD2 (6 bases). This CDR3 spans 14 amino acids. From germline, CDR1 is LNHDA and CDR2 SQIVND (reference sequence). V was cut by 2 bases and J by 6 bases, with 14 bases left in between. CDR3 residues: CASSILAGISEQYF. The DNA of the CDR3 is TGTGCCAGTAGTATATTGGCGGGGATATCCGAGCAGTACTTC.

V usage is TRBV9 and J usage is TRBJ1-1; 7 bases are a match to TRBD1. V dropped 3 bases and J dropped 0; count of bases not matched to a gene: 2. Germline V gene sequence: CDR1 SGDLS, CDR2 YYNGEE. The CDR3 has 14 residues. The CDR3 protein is CASSAQGLNTEAFF. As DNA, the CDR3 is TGTGCCAGCAGCGCACAGGGGCTGAACACTGAAGCTTTCTTT.